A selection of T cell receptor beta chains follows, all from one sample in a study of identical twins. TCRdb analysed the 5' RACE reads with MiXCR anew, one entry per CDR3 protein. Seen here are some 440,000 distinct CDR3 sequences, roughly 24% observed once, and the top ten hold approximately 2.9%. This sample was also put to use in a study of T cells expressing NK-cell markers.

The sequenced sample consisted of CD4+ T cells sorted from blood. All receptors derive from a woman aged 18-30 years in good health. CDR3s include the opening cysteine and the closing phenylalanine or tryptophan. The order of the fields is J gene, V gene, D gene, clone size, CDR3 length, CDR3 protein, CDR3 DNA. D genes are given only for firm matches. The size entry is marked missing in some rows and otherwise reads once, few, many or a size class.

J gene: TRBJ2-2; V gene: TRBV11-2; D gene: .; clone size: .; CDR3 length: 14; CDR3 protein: CATSNRANTGELFF; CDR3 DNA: TGTGCCACGTCGAACAGGGCGAACACCGGGGAGCTGTTTTTT
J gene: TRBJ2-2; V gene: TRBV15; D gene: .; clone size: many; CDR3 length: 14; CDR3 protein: CATSRGMVSGELFF; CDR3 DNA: TGTGCCACCAGCAGAGGAATGGTCTCTGGGGAGCTGTTTTTT
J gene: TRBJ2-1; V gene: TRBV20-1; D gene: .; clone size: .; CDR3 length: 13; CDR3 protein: CSARQVEVNEQFF; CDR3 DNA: TGCAGTGCTAGACAGGTCGAGGTCAATGAGCAGTTCTTC
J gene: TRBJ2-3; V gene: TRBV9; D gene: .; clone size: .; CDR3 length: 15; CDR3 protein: CASTRGLYSTDTQYF; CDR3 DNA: TGTGCCAGCACCCGAGGACTGTACAGCACAGATACGCAGTATTTT
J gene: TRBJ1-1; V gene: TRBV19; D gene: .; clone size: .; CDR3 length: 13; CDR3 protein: CASTPRGRTEAFF; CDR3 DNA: TGTGCCAGTACCCCCAGGGGTCGGACTGAAGCTTTCTTT
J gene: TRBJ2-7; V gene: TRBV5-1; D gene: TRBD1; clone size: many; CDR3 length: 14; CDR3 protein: CASSSGTGGYEQYF; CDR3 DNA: TGCGCCAGCAGCTCCGGGACAGGGGGGTACGAGCAGTACTTC
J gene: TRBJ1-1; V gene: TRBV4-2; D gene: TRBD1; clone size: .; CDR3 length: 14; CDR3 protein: CASSLDRASSEAFF; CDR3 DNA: TGTGCCAGCAGTCTCGACAGGGCGAGCTCTGAAGCTTTCTTT
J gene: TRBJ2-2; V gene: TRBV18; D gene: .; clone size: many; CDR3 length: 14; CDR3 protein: CASSPQGDTGELFF; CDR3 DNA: TGTGCCAGCTCACCTCAGGGAGACACCGGGGAGCTGTTTTTT
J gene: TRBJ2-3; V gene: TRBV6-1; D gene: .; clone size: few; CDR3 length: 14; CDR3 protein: CASSRGRVTDTQYF; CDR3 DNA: TGTGCCAGCTCGCGGGGGCGGGTGACAGATACGCAGTATTTT
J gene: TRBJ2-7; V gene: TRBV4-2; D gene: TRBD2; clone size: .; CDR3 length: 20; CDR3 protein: CASSQARIAGALPGAYEQYF; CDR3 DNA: TGTGCCAGCAGCCAAGCCCGAATAGCGGGGGCACTTCCGGGGGCATACGAGCAGTACTTC
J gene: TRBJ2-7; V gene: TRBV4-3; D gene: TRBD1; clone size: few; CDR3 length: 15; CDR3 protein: CASSQAGTGKAEQYF; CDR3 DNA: TGCGCCAGCAGCCAAGCCGGGACAGGGAAGGCTGAGCAGTACTTC
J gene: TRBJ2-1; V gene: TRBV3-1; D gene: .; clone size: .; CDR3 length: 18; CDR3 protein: CASSHLTASGGRGNEQFF; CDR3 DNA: TGTGCCAGCAGCCACCTGACAGCCTCGGGGGGCCGGGGCAATGAGCAGTTCTTC
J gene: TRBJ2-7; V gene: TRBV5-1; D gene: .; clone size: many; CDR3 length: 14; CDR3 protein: CASSLGQDIHEQYF; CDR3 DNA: TGCGCCAGCAGCTTGGGACAGGACATCCACGAGCAGTACTTC
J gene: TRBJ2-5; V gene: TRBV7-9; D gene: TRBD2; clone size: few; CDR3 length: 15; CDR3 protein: CASSYKTSGQETQYF; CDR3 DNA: TGTGCCAGCAGCTACAAGACTAGCGGACAAGAGACCCAGTACTTC
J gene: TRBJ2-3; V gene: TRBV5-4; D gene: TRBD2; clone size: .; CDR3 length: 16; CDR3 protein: CASSQAGVPLTDTQYF; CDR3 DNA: TGTGCCAGCAGCCAAGCGGGGGTTCCCCTCACAGATACGCAGTATTTT
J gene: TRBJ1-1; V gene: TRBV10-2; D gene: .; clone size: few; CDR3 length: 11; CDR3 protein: CASGEFDEAFF; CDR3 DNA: TGCGCCAGCGGGGAATTTGACGAAGCTTTCTTT
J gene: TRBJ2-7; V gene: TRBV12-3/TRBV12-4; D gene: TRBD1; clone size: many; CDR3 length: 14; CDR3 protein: CASSPKQGAHEQYF; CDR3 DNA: TGTGCCAGCAGTCCAAAACAGGGGGCACACGAGCAGTACTTC
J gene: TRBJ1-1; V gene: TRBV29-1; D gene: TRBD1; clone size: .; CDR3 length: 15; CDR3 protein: CSVAPYRGMGTEAFF; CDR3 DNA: TGCAGCGTCGCACCCTACAGGGGAATGGGTACTGAAGCTTTCTTT
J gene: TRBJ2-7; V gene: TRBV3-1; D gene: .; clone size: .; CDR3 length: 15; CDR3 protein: CASSQVWGDSYEQYF; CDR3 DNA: TGTGCCAGCAGCCAAGTATGGGGAGACTCCTACGAGCAGTACTTC
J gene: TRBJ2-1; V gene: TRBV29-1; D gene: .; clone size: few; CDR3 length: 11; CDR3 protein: CSVASGSEQFF; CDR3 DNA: TGCAGCGTTGCTAGTGGGAGTGAGCAGTTCTTC
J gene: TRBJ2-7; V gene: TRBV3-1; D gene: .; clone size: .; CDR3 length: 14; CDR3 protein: CASSRMEGTYEQYF; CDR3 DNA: TGTGCCAGCAGCCGCATGGAGGGCACCTACGAGCAGTACTTC
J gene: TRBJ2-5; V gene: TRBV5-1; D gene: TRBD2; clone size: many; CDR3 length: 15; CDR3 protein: CASGQGLAVEETQYF; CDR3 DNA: TGCGCCAGCGGTCAGGGACTAGCGGTGGAAGAGACCCAGTACTTC
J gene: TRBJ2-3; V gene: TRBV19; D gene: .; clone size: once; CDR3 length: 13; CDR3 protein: CATLKDGTDTQYF; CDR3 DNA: TGTGCCACCCTGAAGGACGGCACAGATACGCAGTATTTT
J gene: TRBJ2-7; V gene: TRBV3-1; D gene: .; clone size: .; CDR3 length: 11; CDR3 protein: CASSQGDEQYF; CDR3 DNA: TGTGCCAGCAGCCAAGGGGACGAGCAGTACTTC
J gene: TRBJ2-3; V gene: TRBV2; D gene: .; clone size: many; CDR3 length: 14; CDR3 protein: CASSRTVSTDTQYF; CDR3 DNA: TGTGCCAGCAGTAGGACGGTTAGCACAGATACGCAGTATTTT
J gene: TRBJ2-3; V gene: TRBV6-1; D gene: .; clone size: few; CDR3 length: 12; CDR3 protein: CASRPGGGTQYF; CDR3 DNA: TGTGCCAGCAGGCCAGGGGGAGGTACGCAGTATTTT
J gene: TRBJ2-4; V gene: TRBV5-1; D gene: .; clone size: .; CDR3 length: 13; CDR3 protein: CASSFGGGGGKYF; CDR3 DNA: TGCGCCAGCAGCTTCGGCGGGGGCGGTGGGAAGTACTTC
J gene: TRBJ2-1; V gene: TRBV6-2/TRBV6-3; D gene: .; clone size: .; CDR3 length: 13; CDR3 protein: CASSYDEYNEQFF; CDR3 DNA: TGTGCCAGCAGTTACGACGAATACAATGAGCAGTTCTTC
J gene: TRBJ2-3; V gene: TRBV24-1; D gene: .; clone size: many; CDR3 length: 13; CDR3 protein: CATGISGTDTQYF; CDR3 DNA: TGTGCCACCGGAATTAGCGGCACAGATACGCAGTATTTT
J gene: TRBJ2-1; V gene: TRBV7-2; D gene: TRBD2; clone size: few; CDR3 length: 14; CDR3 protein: CASSLSGSPHEQFF; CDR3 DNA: TGTGCCAGCAGTCTTAGCGGGAGCCCCCATGAGCAGTTCTTC
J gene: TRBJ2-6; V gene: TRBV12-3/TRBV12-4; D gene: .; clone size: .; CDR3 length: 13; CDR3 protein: CASLPSGANVLTF; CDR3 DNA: TGTGCCAGCCTGCCGTCTGGGGCCAACGTCCTGACTTTC
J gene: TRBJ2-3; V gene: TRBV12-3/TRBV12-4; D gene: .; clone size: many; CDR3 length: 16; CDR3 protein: CASSLAQPTGTDTQYF; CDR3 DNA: TGTGCCAGCAGTTTAGCGCAGCCAACGGGCACAGATACGCAGTATTTT
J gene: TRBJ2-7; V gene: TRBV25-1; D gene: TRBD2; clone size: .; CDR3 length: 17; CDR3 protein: CASLLGPRTSALYEQYF; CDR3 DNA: TGTGCCAGCTTGCTCGGACCGCGGACTAGCGCCCTCTACGAGCAGTACTTC
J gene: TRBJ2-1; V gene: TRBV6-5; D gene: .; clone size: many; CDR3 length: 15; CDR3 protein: CASSYSHKADNEQFF; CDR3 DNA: TGTGCCAGCAGTTACTCCCACAAAGCGGACAATGAGCAGTTCTTC
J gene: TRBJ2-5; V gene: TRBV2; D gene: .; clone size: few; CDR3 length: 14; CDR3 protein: CASSVNGQEETQYF; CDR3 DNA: TGTGCCAGCAGTGTAAACGGGCAGGAAGAGACCCAGTACTTC
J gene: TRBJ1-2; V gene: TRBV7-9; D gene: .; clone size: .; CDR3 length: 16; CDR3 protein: CASSLFPTGASYGYTF; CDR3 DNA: TGTGCCAGCAGCTTATTCCCGACAGGTGCCTCCTATGGCTACACCTTC
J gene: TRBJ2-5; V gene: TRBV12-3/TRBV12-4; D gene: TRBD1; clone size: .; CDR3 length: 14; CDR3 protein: CASRSGQGKGTQYF; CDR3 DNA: TGTGCCAGCAGATCGGGACAGGGGAAGGGGACCCAGTACTTC
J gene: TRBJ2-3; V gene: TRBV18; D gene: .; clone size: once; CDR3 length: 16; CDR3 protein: CASTRRRGGSADTQYF; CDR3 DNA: TGTGCCAGCACGCGACGGAGGGGGGGGTCGGCAGATACGCAGTATTTT
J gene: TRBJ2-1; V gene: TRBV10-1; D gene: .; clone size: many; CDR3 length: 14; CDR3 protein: CASSRGATYNEQFF; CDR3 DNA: TGCGCCAGCAGTCGGGGGGCCACATACAATGAGCAGTTCTTC
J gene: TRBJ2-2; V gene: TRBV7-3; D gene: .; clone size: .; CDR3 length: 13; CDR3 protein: CASSLGQTGELFF; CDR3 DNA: TGTGCCAGCAGCTTGGGGCAGACCGGGGAGCTGTTTTTT
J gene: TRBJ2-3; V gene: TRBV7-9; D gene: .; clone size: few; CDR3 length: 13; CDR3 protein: CASGTTPAYTQYF; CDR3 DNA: TGTGCCAGCGGTACTACACCGGCTTATACGCAGTATTTT
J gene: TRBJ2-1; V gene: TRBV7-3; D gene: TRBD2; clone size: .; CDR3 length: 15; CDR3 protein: CASSWTGGIINEQFF; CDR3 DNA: TGTGCCAGCAGCTGGACGGGGGGGATAATTAATGAGCAGTTCTTC
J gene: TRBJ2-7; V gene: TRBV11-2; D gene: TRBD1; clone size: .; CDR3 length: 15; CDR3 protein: CASSLGGTGRREQYF; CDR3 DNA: TGTGCCAGCAGCTTAGGGGGGACAGGCCGTCGCGAGCAGTACTTC
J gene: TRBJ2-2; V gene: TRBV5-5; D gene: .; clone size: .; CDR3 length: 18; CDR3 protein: CASSLASVRQANTGELFF; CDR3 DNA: TGTGCCAGCAGCTTGGCCTCGGTCCGACAGGCGAACACCGGGGAGCTGTTTTTT
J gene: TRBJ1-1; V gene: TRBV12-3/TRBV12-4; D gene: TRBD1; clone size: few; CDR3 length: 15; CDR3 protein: CASSRQGTRNTEAFF; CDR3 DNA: TGTGCCAGCAGTAGACAGGGTACTCGGAACACTGAAGCTTTCTTT
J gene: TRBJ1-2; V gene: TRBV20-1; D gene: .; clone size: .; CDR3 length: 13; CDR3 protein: CSARNGSNYGYTF; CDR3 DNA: TGCAGTGCTAGGAACGGTTCTAACTATGGCTACACCTTC
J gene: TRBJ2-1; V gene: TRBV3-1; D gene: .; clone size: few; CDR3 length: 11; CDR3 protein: CASSLGYEQFF; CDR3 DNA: TGTGCCAGCAGCCTCGGGTATGAGCAGTTCTTC
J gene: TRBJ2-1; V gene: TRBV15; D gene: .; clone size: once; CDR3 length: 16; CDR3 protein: CATSRAASWGNSEQFF; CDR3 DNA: TGTGCCACCAGCAGAGCTGCTAGCTGGGGGAATAGTGAGCAGTTCTTC
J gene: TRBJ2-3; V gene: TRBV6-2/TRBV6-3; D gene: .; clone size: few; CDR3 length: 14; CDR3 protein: CASSSRGEEDTQYF; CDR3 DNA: TGTGCCAGCAGTTCCCGGGGAGAGGAAGATACGCAGTATTTT
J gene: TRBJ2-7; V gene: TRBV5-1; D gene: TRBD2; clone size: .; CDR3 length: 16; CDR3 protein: CASSLEVAGYAYEQYF; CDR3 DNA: TGCGCCAGCAGCTTGGAAGTAGCGGGGTACGCCTACGAGCAGTACTTC
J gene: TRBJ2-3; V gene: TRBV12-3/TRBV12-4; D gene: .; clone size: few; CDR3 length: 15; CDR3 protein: CASSLSGYGTDTQYF; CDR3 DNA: TGTGCCAGCAGTTTGAGTGGTTACGGCACAGATACGCAGTATTTT
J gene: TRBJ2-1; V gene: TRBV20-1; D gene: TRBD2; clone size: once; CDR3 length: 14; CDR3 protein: CSASLAGVRDEQFF; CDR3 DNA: TGCAGTGCTTCACTAGCGGGAGTGAGGGATGAGCAGTTCTTC
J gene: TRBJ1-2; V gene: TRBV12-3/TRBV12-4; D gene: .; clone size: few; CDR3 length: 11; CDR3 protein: CATSSPLGYTF; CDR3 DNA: TGTGCCACCTCCTCACCTCTGGGCTACACCTTC
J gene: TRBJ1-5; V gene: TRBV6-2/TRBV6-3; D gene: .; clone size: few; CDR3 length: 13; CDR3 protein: CASRTRNNQPQHF; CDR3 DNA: TGTGCCAGCAGAACCCGTAACAATCAGCCCCAGCATTTT
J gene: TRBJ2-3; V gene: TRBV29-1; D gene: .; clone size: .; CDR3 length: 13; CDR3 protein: CSVRGTSADTQYF; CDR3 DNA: TGCAGCGTTCGGGGGACTTCAGCAGATACGCAGTATTTT
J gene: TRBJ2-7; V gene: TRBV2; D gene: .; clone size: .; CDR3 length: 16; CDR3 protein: CASTHTAGRDGYDQYF; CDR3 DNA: TGTGCCAGCACACACACAGCCGGGCGAGACGGCTACGATCAGTACTTC